The 8 T cell receptor beta chains below come from one sample, sequenced in a study of blood T cell repertoires in COVID-19. Produced via immunoSEQ multiplex PCR; TCRdb's table is partial and in-frame only. The sample has about 260,000 clones, less than 90% seen once; the top ten hold 1.5% to 1.7%. The sequenced sample consisted of peripheral blood. The source is a woman between 40 and 50 years old who had recovered from COVID-19.

The chain joins TRBV6-5 to TRBJ2-2; D gene unclear. Between the trimmed V and J ends, which lost 2 bases and 3 bases, there was a span of 4 bases. The CDR3 runs 13 residues. CDR1 is MNHEY, CDR2 SVGAGI, per germline. For the CDR3, the DNA is TGTGCCAGCAGTTACCAGGACACCGGGGAGCTGTTTTTT. It codes for CASSYQDTGELFF.

J is TRBJ2-5 and V is TRBV3-1 (or the pseudogene TRBV3-2); 15 positions match TRBD2. Trimming took 4 bases from V and 2 from J; bases not matched to a gene: 11. The CDR3 totals 19 residues. Per the germline V gene, CDR1 is LGHDT and CDR2 is YNNKEL (reference sequence). The CDR3 DNA reads as TGTGCCAGCAGCCTACTCCCGGGACTAGCGGGGGGCCCGCAAGAGACCCAGTACTTC. This encodes CASSLLPGLAGGPQETQYF.

This chain joins TRBV13 and TRBJ1-1; unclear D gene. The germline gives CDR1 PRHDT, CDR2 FYEKMQ (reference sequence). The ends were cut back, 4 bases at V and 1 base at J, with 16 bases in the middle. The CDR3 covers 16 residues. The CDR3 DNA is TGTGCCAGCAGCTATACCGCCCGAAGGAGGAACACTGAAGCTTTCTTT. Amino acid sequence: CASSYTARRRNTEAFF.

This rearrangement joins TRBV27 to TRBJ1-4; the match to TRBD1 covers 7 bases. The CDR3 is made up of 15 amino acids. Germline V lookup: CDR1 MNHEY, CDR2 SMNVEV (reference sequence). Trimming cost V 2 bases and J 6 bases; bases outside gene matches: 6. The CDR3 DNA is TGTGCCAGCAGTTTAGGGGGACAGCGCCATGAAAAACTGTTTTTT. Translated: CASSLGGQRHEKLFF.

The rearrangement uses TRBV2 and TRBJ1-4; TRBD1 matches 10 bases. CDR1 is SNHLY, CDR2 FYNNEI, per germline. The CDR3 is made up of 15 amino acids. After removal of 2 bases from V and 7 bases from J, the junction contained 4 bases not matched to a gene. The CDR3 DNA reads TGTGCCAGCAGTGAAAACGGGGACAGGGGTGAAAAACTGTTTTTT. Translation: CASSENGDRGEKLFF.

This clone was picked up many times. The V call is TRBV18, the J call TRBJ1-1; D gene ambiguous. The CDR3 totals 13 residues. The germline V gene has CDR1 KGHSH and CDR2 LQKENI. The V end lost 1 base, the J end lost 3 bases, and 6 bases lay between the germline ends. CDR3 region: CASSPRPDTEAFF. CDR3 coding DNA: TGTGCCAGCTCACCACGGCCCGACACTGAAGCTTTCTTT.

The rearrangement uses TRBV11-2 and TRBJ2-5, with TRBD1 identical over 7 bases. V dropped 7 bases and J dropped 1; count of bases not matched to a gene: 6. CDR3 length: 14 amino acids. The germline V gene encodes CDR1 SGHAT and CDR2 FQNNGV. The CDR3: CASTRGQTQETQYF. CDR3 coding DNA: TGTGCCAGCACCCGGGGACAGACCCAAGAGACCCAGTACTTC.

Turning to this clone: Other DNA sequences of this sample code for an identical CDR3. CDR3 DNA: TGTGCCATCAGTGAGTCTGGGGGGGATCAGCCCCAGCATTTT. Translation: CAISESGGDQPQHF. The chain links TRBV10-3 to TRBJ1-5; D may be TRBD1 (5 bases). The germline CDR1 and CDR2 sequences are ENHRY and SYGVKD. The ends were cut back, 0 bases at V and 5 bases at J, with 8 bases in the middle. The CDR3 sequence is 14 residues long.